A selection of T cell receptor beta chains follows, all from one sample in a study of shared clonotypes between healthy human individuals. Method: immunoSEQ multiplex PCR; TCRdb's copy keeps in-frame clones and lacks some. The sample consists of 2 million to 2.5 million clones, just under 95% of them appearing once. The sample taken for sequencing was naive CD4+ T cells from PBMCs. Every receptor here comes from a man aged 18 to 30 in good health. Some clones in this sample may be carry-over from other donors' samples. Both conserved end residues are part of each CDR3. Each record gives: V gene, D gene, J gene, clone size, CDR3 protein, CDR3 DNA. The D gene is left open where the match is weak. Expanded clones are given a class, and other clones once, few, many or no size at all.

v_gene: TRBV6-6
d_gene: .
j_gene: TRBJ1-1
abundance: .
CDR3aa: CASTKMDSVWTEAFF
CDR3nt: TGTGCCAGCACAAAAATGGATTCTGTCTGGACTGAAGCTTTCTTT

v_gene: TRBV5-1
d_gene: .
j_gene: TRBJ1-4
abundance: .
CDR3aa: CASSWAGVGEKLFF
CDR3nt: TGCGCCAGCAGCTGGGCAGGGGTGGGTGAAAAACTGTTTTTT

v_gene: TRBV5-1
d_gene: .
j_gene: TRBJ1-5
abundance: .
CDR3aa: CASSFEGPQPQHF
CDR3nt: TGCGCCAGCAGCTTTGAGGGTCCCCAGCCCCAGCATTTT

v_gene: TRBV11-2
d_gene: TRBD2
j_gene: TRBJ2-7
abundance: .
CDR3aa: CASSPAFSGYRSYEQYF
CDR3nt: TGTGCCAGCAGCCCGGCGTTTAGCGGGTACCGCTCCTACGAGCAGTACTTC

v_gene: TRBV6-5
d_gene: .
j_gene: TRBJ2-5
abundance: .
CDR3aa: CASSYSIHLETQYF
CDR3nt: TGTGCCAGCAGTTACTCGATTCATTTGGAGACCCAGTACTTC

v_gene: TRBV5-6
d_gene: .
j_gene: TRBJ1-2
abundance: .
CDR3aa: CASSLVGVRNYGYTF
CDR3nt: TGTGCCAGCAGCTTGGTTGGAGTCAGAAACTATGGCTACACCTTC

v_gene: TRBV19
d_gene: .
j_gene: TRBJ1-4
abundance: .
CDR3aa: CASRPFTRATNEKLFF
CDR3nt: TGTGCCAGTAGACCCTTTACTCGGGCAACTAATGAAAAACTGTTTTTT

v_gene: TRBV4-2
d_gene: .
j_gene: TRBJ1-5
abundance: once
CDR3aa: CASSRWRDQPQHF
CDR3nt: TGTGCCAGCAGCCGCTGGAGAGACCAGCCCCAGCATTTT

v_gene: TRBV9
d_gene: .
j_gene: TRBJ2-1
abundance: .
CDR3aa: CASSVTGLAPRGGDNEQFF
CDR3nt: TGTGCCAGCAGCGTGACCGGGCTAGCGCCCCGAGGCGGAGACAATGAGCAGTTCTTC

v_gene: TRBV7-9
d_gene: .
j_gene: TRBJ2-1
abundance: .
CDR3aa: CASSPGRGTYYNEQFF
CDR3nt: TGTGCCAGCAGCCCCGGGCGCGGGACCTACTACAATGAGCAGTTCTTC

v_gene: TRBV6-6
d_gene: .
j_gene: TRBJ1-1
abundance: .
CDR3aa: CASSYSFSIAEAFF
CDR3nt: TGTGCCAGCAGTTACTCGTTCAGCATCGCGGAAGCTTTCTTT

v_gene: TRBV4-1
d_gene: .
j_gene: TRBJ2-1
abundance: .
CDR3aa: CASSPILRNEQFF
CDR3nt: TGCGCCAGCAGCCCGATACTCCGCAATGAGCAGTTCTTC

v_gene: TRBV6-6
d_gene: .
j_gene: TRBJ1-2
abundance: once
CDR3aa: CASSRGQIDYGYTF
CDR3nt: TGTGCCAGCAGCAGAGGACAGATCGACTATGGCTACACCTTC

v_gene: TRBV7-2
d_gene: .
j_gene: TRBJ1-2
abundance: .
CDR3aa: CASSLTWEGAYGYTF
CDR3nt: TGTGCCAGCAGCTTAACCTGGGAGGGAGCCTATGGCTACACCTTC

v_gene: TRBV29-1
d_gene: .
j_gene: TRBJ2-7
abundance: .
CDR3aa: CSVLTGNEQYF
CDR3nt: TGCAGCGTCCTAACAGGGAACGAGCAGTACTTC

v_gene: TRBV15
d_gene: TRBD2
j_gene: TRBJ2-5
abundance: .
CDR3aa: CATSRGTSVEETQYF
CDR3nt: TGTGCCACCAGCAGAGGGACTAGCGTAGAAGAGACCCAGTACTTC

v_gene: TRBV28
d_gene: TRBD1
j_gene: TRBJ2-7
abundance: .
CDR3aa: CASSLSSGTGGSYEQYF
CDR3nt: TGTGCCAGCAGTTTATCCTCGGGGACAGGGGGGTCCTACGAGCAGTACTTC

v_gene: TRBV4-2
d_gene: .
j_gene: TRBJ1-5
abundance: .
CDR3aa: CASSQDRRFQHF
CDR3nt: TGTGCCAGCAGCCAAGATAGACGGTTCCAGCATTTT

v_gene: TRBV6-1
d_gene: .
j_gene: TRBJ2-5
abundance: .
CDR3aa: CASSAGGWGVGETQYF
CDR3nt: TGTGCCAGCAGTGCCGGGGGTTGGGGTGTTGGAGAGACCCAGTACTTC

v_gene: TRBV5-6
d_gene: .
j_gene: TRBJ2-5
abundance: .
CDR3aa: CASSLKGFQETQYF
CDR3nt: TGTGCCAGCAGCTTGAAGGGTTTTCAAGAGACCCAGTACTTC

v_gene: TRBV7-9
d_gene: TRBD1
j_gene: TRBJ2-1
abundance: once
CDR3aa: CASSFTTGRGYDEQFF
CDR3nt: TGTGCCAGCAGCTTTACGACAGGGCGAGGGTACGATGAGCAGTTCTTC

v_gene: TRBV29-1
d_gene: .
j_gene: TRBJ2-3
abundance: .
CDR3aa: CSVGLFPTDTQYF
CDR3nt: TGCAGCGTTGGACTCTTCCCCACAGATACGCAGTATTTT

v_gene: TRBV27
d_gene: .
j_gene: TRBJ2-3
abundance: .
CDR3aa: CASSLKWVTDTQYF
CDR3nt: TGTGCCAGCAGTTTGAAATGGGTCACAGATACGCAGTATTTT

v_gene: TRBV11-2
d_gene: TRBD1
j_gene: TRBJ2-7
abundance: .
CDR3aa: CASSRGTGFSYEQYF
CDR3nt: TGTGCCAGCAGCCGCGGGACAGGGTTTTCCTACGAGCAGTACTTC

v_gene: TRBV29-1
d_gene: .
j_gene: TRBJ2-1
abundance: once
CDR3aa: CSVETFLANEQFF
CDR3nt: TGCAGCGTTGAAACATTCCTAGCCAATGAGCAGTTCTTC

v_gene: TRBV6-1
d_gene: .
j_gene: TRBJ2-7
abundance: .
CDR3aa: CASSEGGPAYEQYF
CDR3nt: TGTGCCAGCAGTGAAGGGGGGCCGGCCTACGAGCAGTACTTC

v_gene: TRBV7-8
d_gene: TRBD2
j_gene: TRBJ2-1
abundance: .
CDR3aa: CAVLSGGLAGGENEQFF
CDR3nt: TGTGCTGTCTTAAGCGGGGGACTAGCGGGAGGGGAGAATGAGCAGTTCTTC

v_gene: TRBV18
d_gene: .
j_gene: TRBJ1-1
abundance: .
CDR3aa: CASSLGPRTEAFF
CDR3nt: TGTGCCAGCTCCCTGGGACCGCGCACTGAAGCTTTCTTT